A single sample gave rise to the 15 T cell receptor beta chains below, sequenced in a study of T-cell memory formation after mild COVID-19. TCRdb re-called the 5' RACE reads with MiXCR, one entry per CDR3 protein. Found here are a few hundred thousand distinct CDR3 sequences, roughly 19% of them singletons; the top ten hold around 21%. The sample was PBMCs or a T cell subset sorted from them (not recorded which). The receptors derive from a man aged 18 to 30 who had mild COVID-19 (a few samples of this study predate the infection). Cell type and time point are not known.

The chain uses TRBV4-2 and TRBJ1-5; no clear D gene. Per germline, CDR1 LGHNA and CDR2 YNFKEQ. The CDR3 loop spans 15 amino acids. V lost 0 bases to trimming and J lost 2 bases, with 8 bases between them. The CDR3 loop reads CASSQDVGGNQPQHF. The DNA of the CDR3 is TGTGCCAGCAGCCAAGATGTCGGTGGCAATCAGCCCCAGCATTTT.

This clonotype was seen repeatedly, ten times or more. This rearrangement joins TRBV5-1 to TRBJ1-2; TRBD1 matches 9 bases. The trim removed 4 bases at V and 3 bases at J, leaving 7 bases unmatched. Per the germline V gene, CDR1 is SGHRS and CDR2 is YFSETQ. The CDR3 extends over 15 amino acids. The CDR3 sequence is CASSVQQGADYGYTF. CDR3 in DNA: TGCGCCAGCAGCGTTCAACAGGGGGCTGACTATGGCTACACCTTC.

The sample holds many counts of this clonotype. V and J are TRBV2 and TRBJ1-5, with 7 positions matching TRBD1. From germline, CDR1 is SNHLY and CDR2 FYNNEI. The ends lost 3 bases at V and 14 bases at J; junction bases unmatched: 10. The CDR3 loop spans 13 amino acids. The CDR3 spells CASSETGTPKEHF. For the CDR3, the DNA is TGTGCCAGCAGTGAGACAGGGACTCCTAAGGAGCATTTT.

This clonotype has just a few counts. The V call is TRBV6-6, the J call TRBJ2-7; TRBD1 matches 7 bases. CDR3 length: 13 amino acids. Germline CDR1 is MNHNY and CDR2 is SVGAGI (reference sequence). Unmatched junction bases numbered 7, after V lost 6 bases and J lost 5 bases. The CDR3 spells CASSSRDSHEQYV. For the CDR3, the DNA is TGTGCCAGCAGCTCCCGGGACAGCCACGAGCAGTACGTC.

This clonotype has only a few counts. This chain connects TRBV4-3 to TRBJ1-1, with D possibly matching TRBD1 (5 bases). The germline V gene encodes CDR1 LGHNA and CDR2 YSLEER. Trimming took 0 bases from V and 7 from J, leaving 12 bases between them. The CDR3 sequence is 14 residues long. The CDR3, as DNA: TGCGCCAGCAGCCAAGATCACCAGGGCGGTGAAGCTTTCTTT. Its protein is CASSQDHQGGEAFF.

At least ten counts were recorded for this clonotype. The chain recombines TRBV12-3 or TRBV12-4 with TRBJ1-2, with TRBD1 as a possible D gene (6 bases). CDR3 length equals 16 residues. Trimming removed 8 bases from V and 4 bases from J, with 23 bases in between. CDR3 in DNA: TGTGCCAGCTCCTACCCCGGACAGCTTGGTACCTATGGCTACACCTTC. Its protein is CASSYPGQLGTYGYTF.

V and J are TRBV14 and TRBJ1-1, with D possibly TRBD1 on 6 matching bases. This CDR3 comprises 15 residues. Trimming shortened V by 4 bases and J by 1 base, and 13 bases separated the two germline ends. Germline CDR1 SGHDN, CDR2 FVKESK. The CDR3 is CASSLGPGQNTEAFF. The CDR3 nucleotides are TGTGCCAGCAGCCTGGGCCCGGGACAGAACACTGAAGCTTTCTTT.

The rearrangement joins TRBV20-1 to TRBJ1-2, with D tentatively TRBD1 (5 bases). CDR3 length equals 16 residues. The germline CDR1 and CDR2 sequences are DFQATT and SNEGSKA (reference sequence). V lost 0 bases to trimming and J lost 7 bases, with 21 bases between them. DNA for the CDR3: TGCAGTGCTAGAGATACCTCCCGACAGCTCGGTGGTGGCTACACCTTC. Translated: CSARDTSRQLGGGYTF.

This rearrangement joins TRBV4-1 to TRBJ1-3; D is unclear. The CDR3 loop spans 13 amino acids. V lost 0 bases to trimming and J lost 4 bases, with 4 bases between them. CDR1 MGHRA and CDR2 YSYEKL come from the germline V gene. The CDR3 spells CASSQEEGNTIYF. CDR3 nucleotide sequence: TGCGCCAGCAGCCAAGAAGAAGGAAACACCATATATTTT.

The V gene is TRBV20-1, the J gene TRBJ1-5; D remains ambiguous. The ends were cut back, 4 bases at V and 2 bases at J, with 9 bases in the middle. This CDR3 has 13 residues. Looked up from germline, CDR1 is DFQATT and CDR2 is SNEGSKA (reference sequence). The CDR3 loop reads CSANRDRNQPQHF. In nucleotides, the CDR3 is TGCAGTGCTAACCGGGATCGCAATCAGCCCCAGCATTTT.

The chain joins TRBV7-9 to TRBJ2-3; 7 nucleotides match TRBD2. The CDR3 spans 16 residues. Germline CDR1 SEHNR, CDR2 FQNEAQ (reference sequence). V lost 4 bases to trimming and J lost 0 bases; unmatched junction nucleotides: 7. CDR3 nucleotide sequence: TGTGCCAGCAGCTCACCCCCGGGACTAAGCACAGATACGCAGTATTTT. It codes for CASSSPPGLSTDTQYF.

This clonotype has more than one count but fewer than ten. The rearrangement joins TRBV4-2 to TRBJ2-4, with D hard to call. V was shortened by 0 bases and J by 0 bases, with 6 bases between the two germline ends. The length of the CDR3 is 15 residues. Germline-derived CDR1 and CDR2 are LGHNA and YNFKEQ. DNA for the CDR3: TGTGCCAGCAGCCAAGATATTCTAGCCAAAAACATTCAGTACTTC. Residues: CASSQDILAKNIQYF.

This clonotype was recorded many times. The chain carries TRBV7-2 and TRBJ2-1; D not certain. The ends were cut back, 4 bases at V and 4 bases at J, with 11 bases in the middle. There are 14 residues in the CDR3. Germline loops: CDR1 SGHTA, CDR2 FQGNSA. CDR3 residues: CASSSVSSYNEQFF. The CDR3 DNA is TGTGCCAGCAGCTCGGTGAGCTCGTACAATGAGCAGTTCTTC.

This clonotype occurred a few times. The rearrangement joins TRBV5-1 to TRBJ1-2, with D possibly TRBD1 on 6 matching bases. V lost 4 bases, J lost 4 bases, and 14 bases lay in between. The CDR3 totals 14 residues. The germline CDR1 and CDR2 sequences are SGHRS and YFSETQ. The CDR3 sequence is CASSADSSFYGYTF. For the CDR3, the DNA is TGCGCCAGCAGCGCGGACAGCAGCTTCTATGGCTACACCTTC.

CDR3 protein: CASRTSGGTGELFF. In DNA, the CDR3 is TGCGCCAGCCGGACTAGCGGGGGCACCGGGGAGCTGTTTTTT. The rearrangement uses TRBV5-1 and TRBJ2-2; TRBD2 aligns across 13 bases. The CDR3 is made up of 14 amino acids. J gave up 4 bases and V 7 bases, and 1 base lay outside the gene matches. Germline-derived CDR1 and CDR2 are SGHRS and YFSETQ.